These T cell receptor beta chains were read from a single sample in a study of T cell responses to AZD1222 COVID-19 vaccine. Clones were sequenced by immunoSEQ multiplex PCR, and TCRdb holds only the in-frame ones, with some missing. The sample lists about 190,000 clones; 80% to 90% were seen once. The specimen comprised peripheral blood, sampled on day 0 of MenACWY control vaccination. The receptor source for this set is an adult in good health. CDR3s include the opening cysteine and the closing phenylalanine or tryptophan. The order of the fields is D gene, clone size, V gene, J gene, CDR3 DNA, CDR3 protein. The D gene is left open where the match is weak. The size entry is marked missing in some rows and otherwise reads once, few, many or a size class.

d_gene: TRBD1; abundance: .; v_gene: TRBV27; j_gene: TRBJ2-7; CDR3nt: TGTGCCAGCAGTTTAGCTTCACAGGGGTCTTACGAGCAGTACTTC; CDR3aa: CASSLASQGSYEQYF
d_gene: .; abundance: .; v_gene: TRBV7-2; j_gene: TRBJ2-1; CDR3nt: TGTGCCAGCAGCTTGGGGAGGATGGGACAGCTTTACAATGAGCAGTTCTTC; CDR3aa: CASSLGRMGQLYNEQFF
d_gene: TRBD2; abundance: few; v_gene: TRBV18; j_gene: TRBJ2-1; CDR3nt: TGTGCCAGCTCACTCCTAGCGGGAGGGAGCAATGAGCAGTTCTTC; CDR3aa: CASSLLAGGSNEQFF
d_gene: .; abundance: .; v_gene: TRBV9; j_gene: TRBJ2-1; CDR3nt: TGTGCCAGCAGCGTAATTTCCAGTGATGAGCAGTTCTTC; CDR3aa: CASSVISSDEQFF
d_gene: .; abundance: .; v_gene: TRBV7-9; j_gene: TRBJ1-1; CDR3nt: TGTGCCAGCAGCTCCACAGGCATGCTCGATTACACTGAAGCTTTCTTT; CDR3aa: CASSSTGMLDYTEAFF
d_gene: TRBD1; abundance: .; v_gene: TRBV29-1; j_gene: TRBJ1-5; CDR3nt: TGCAGCGTTGTACCGGACAGGGCGGGCGGGCCCCAGCATTTT; CDR3aa: CSVVPDRAGGPQHF
d_gene: .; abundance: .; v_gene: TRBV30; j_gene: TRBJ1-6; CDR3nt: TGTGCCTGGAGTGTACAGACAGCGAATTCACCCCTCCACTTT; CDR3aa: CAWSVQTANSPLHF
d_gene: TRBD1; abundance: .; v_gene: TRBV6-5; j_gene: TRBJ1-5; CDR3nt: TGTGCCAGCAGAGGGACAGGGGTGCGACAGCCCCAGCATTTT; CDR3aa: CASRGTGVRQPQHF
d_gene: TRBD1; abundance: .; v_gene: TRBV4-3; j_gene: TRBJ1-2; CDR3nt: TGCGCCAGCAGCCAAGCTGGGGACAGGGTAAGCTACACCTTC; CDR3aa: CASSQAGDRVSYTF
d_gene: .; abundance: .; v_gene: TRBV19; j_gene: TRBJ2-3; CDR3nt: TGTGCCAGTACAGGGTTGGCTAGCGGCACAGATACGCAGTATTTT; CDR3aa: CASTGLASGTDTQYF
d_gene: .; abundance: .; v_gene: TRBV28; j_gene: TRBJ1-1; CDR3nt: TGTGCCAGCATCGACATAGGGGGGACTGAAGCTTTCTTT; CDR3aa: CASIDIGGTEAFF
d_gene: .; abundance: .; v_gene: TRBV6-5; j_gene: TRBJ1-1; CDR3nt: TGTGCCAGCAACGGCAGGGAGTACACTGAAGCTTTCTTT; CDR3aa: CASNGREYTEAFF
d_gene: .; abundance: .; v_gene: TRBV7-2; j_gene: TRBJ2-7; CDR3nt: TGTGCCAGCAGCCCAGGCGCCGAGCAGTACTTC; CDR3aa: CASSPGAEQYF
d_gene: .; abundance: once; v_gene: TRBV28; j_gene: TRBJ2-7; CDR3nt: TGTGCCAGCAGTTTTTCCAGGGCAGGATCCTACGAGCAGTACTTC; CDR3aa: CASSFSRAGSYEQYF
d_gene: TRBD2; abundance: .; v_gene: TRBV27; j_gene: TRBJ2-3; CDR3nt: TGTGCCAGCAGCCAGACTAGCGGGAGGGATACGCAGTATTTT; CDR3aa: CASSQTSGRDTQYF
d_gene: TRBD1; abundance: .; v_gene: TRBV9; j_gene: TRBJ2-6; CDR3nt: TGTGCCAGCAGCGCCCAGAGACAGGGGGCTGGGGCCAACGTCCTGACTTTC; CDR3aa: CASSAQRQGAGANVLTF